These 5 T cell receptor beta chains came from one sample sequenced in a study of spatial heterogeneity in lung cancer. TCRdb reprocessed the 5' RACE reads with MiXCR, giving one entry per CDR3 protein. The table has 4,500 to 6,000 distinct CDR3 sequences, roughly 7.8% seen once. Whole-study findings and limits: Tumor mutation count correlated with how many alpha and beta TCRs expanded intratumorally.

These receptors lack a known antigen. The time point is: sample taken at primary tumor resection. The source was lung tumor tissue, collected at surgery. The receptors originated from a female donor with early-stage non-small cell lung cancer.

This clonotype is large (0.1 to 1%) by share. V and J are TRBV5-1 and TRBJ2-1; no reliable D call. The germline V gene encodes CDR1 SGHRS and CDR2 YFSETQ. The CDR3 sequence is 14 residues long. The germline V and J ends were trimmed by 0 bases and 8 bases, with 12 bases remaining between them. The CDR3 bases are TGCGCCAGCAGCTTGGGACGGTTTATGGATGAGCAGTTCTTC. Its protein product is CASSLGRFMDEQFF.

Sample share makes this clonotype medium-sized (0.01 to 0.1%). The J gene is TRBJ2-7, the V gene TRBV7-2; 7 bases match TRBD2. J lost 3 bases, V lost 3 bases, and 11 bases had no gene match. Germline CDR1 SGHTA, CDR2 FQGNSA. This CDR3 has 16 amino acids. The CDR3: CASSFAPGTNSYEQYF. The CDR3 coding sequence is TGTGCCAGCAGCTTCGCCCCCGGGACTAACAGCTACGAGCAGTACTTC.

By share, this clonotype ranks as medium-sized. The chain combines TRBV4-3 with TRBJ2-7; 11 bases line up with TRBD2. V lost 4 bases to trimming and J lost 3 bases; unmatched junction nucleotides: 5. This CDR3 region has 15 residues. The germline V gene has CDR1 LGHNA and CDR2 YSLEER. In DNA, the CDR3 is TGCGCCAGCAGCCGTGGGACTAGCGGTAACTACGAGCAGTACTTC. It is translated as CASSRGTSGNYEQYF.

This clonotype was picked up a small number of times. The chain uses TRBV20-1 and TRBJ1-5; 8 nucleotides line up with TRBD1. The CDR3 is 14 residues long. CDR1 is DFQATT, CDR2 SNEGSKA, per germline (reference sequence). J was trimmed by 1 base and V by 6 bases; bases with no gene match: 5. CDR3 coding DNA: TGCAGTGCCAGGCAGGGGGCAAGCAATCAGCCCCAGCATTTT. Amino acid sequence: CSARQGASNQPQHF.

By frequency in the sample, this clonotype is medium-sized. This CDR3 reads CASLQAGLGGSEAFF. The CDR3 DNA reads as TGTGCCAGCCTTCAAGCGGGCCTGGGTGGGTCGGAAGCTTTCTTT. This chain joins TRBV18 and TRBJ1-1, with unresolved D. CDR3 size: 15 residues. Germline V gives CDR1 KGHSH, CDR2 LQKENI. V was trimmed by 8 bases and J by 8 bases, leaving 24 bases between them.